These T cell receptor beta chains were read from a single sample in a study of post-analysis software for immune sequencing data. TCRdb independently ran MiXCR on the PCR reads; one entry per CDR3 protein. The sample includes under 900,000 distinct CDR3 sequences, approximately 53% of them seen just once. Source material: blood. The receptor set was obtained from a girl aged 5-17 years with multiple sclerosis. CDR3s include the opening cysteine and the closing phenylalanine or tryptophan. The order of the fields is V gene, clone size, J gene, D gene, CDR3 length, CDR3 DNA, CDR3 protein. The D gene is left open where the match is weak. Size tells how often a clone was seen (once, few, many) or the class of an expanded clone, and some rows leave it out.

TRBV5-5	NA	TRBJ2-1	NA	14	TGTGCCAGCAGCCGCTACCAGGATTACAATGAGCAGTTCTTC	CASSRYQDYNEQFF
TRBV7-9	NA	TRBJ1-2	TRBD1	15	TGTGCCAGCAGGTTAAAAGGGGGCTCTAGAGATGGCTACACCTTC	CASRLKGGSRDGYTF
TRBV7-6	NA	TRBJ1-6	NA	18	TGTGCCAGCAGCTTAAGAGTCGAGGGGAGCTCCTATAATTCACCCCTCCACTTT	CASSLRVEGSSYNSPLHF
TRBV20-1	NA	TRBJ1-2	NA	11	TGCAGTGCTAGCCGGGACCAGGGCTACACCTTC	CSASRDQGYTF
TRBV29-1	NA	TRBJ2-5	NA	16	TGCAGCGCCGGGGATCTCCGGGACATGTACCAAGAGACCCAGTACTTC	CSAGDLRDMYQETQYF
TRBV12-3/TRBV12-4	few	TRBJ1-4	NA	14	TGTGCCAGCAGACAGCAGGGTGCTAATGAAAAACTGTTTTTT	CASRQQGANEKLFF
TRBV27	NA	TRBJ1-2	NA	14	TGTGCCAGCAGTTTACGGTCAGGATGGGGTGGCTACACCTTC	CASSLRSGWGGYTF
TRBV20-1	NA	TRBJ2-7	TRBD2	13	TGCAGTGCCACACTAGCGGGGGTCCACGAGCAGTACTTC	CSATLAGVHEQYF
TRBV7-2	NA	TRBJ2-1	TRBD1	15	TGTGCCAGCATCCTCGGACAGGGGCCCTACAATGAGCAGTTCTTC	CASILGQGPYNEQFF
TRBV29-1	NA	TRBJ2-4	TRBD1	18	TGCAGCGTTGCGCCGGGACAGGGTGTCTATGAAGCCAAAAACATTCAGTACTTC	CSVAPGQGVYEAKNIQYF
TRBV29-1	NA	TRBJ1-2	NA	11	TGCAGCGCTTCGGGGTGTTATGGCTACACCTTC	CSASGCYGYTF
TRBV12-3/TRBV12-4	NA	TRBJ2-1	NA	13	TGTGCCAGCAAACAGCTGTTGAACAATGAGCAGTTCTTC	CASKQLLNNEQFF
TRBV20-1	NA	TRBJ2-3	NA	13	TGCAGTGCTAGCTCCGACACAACGGATACGCAGTATTTT	CSASSDTTDTQYF
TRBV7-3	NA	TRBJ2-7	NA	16	TGTGCCAGCAGCTTACCTTCGGCGGGCATCTCCTACGAGCAGTACTTC	CASSLPSAGISYEQYF
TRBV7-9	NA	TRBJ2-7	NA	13	TGTGCCAGCAGCTCTACCTCTAACTACGAGCAGTACTTC	CASSSTSNYEQYF
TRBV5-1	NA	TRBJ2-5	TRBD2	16	TGCGCCAGCAGCCCGCGAGTAGCGGGAGGATGGGAGACCCAGTACTTC	CASSPRVAGGWETQYF
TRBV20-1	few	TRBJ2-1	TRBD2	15	TGCAGTGCTGGGGGGGGAACCAGCTCCTACAAGGAGCAGTTCTTC	CSAGGGTSSYKEQFF
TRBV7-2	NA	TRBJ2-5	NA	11	TGTGCCAGCAGCCCGGCTAGGACCCAGTACTTC	CASSPARTQYF
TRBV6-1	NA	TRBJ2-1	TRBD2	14	TGTGCCAGCTGGGGTCGGACTAGCGGGAGTGAGCAGTTCTTC	CASWGRTSGSEQFF
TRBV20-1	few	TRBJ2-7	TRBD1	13	TGCAGTGCTCGGGACAGTGGCTCCTACGAGCAGTACTTC	CSARDSGSYEQYF
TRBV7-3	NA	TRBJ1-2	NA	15	TGTGCCAGCAGCAAAGGGGATGGTCGAGACTATGGCTACACCTTC	CASSKGDGRDYGYTF
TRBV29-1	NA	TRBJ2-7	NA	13	TGCAGCGCCCTCCCAGGAGGGGCCTACGAGCAGTACTTC	CSALPGGAYEQYF
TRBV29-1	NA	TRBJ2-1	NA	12	TGCAGCGCGTACCGGGACTCCCTTTGGCAGTTCTTC	CSAYRDSLWQFF
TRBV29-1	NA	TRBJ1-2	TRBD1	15	TGCAGCACTGCCCCAATAAACAGGGGGCGGATGGCCTACACCTTC	CSTAPINRGRMAYTF
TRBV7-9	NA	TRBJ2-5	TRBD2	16	TGTGCCAGCAGCTTAGAACTAGCGGGAGTGACGGAGACCCAGTACTTC	CASSLELAGVTETQYF
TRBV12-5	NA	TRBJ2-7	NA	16	TGTGCTAGTGGTTTGGCCAACGGACAGAAAGCCTACGAGCAGTACTTC	CASGLANGQKAYEQYF
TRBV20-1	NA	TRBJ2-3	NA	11	TGCAGTGCCAGTAACACAGATACGCAGTATTTT	CSASNTDTQYF
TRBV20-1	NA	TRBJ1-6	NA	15	TGCAGTGCTAGAGAGAGGGCAGGATATAATTCACCCCTCCACTTT	CSARERAGYNSPLHF
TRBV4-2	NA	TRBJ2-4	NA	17	TGTGCCAGCAGCCAAGGGACCGCGGCCTTAGCCAAAAACATTCAGTACTTC	CASSQGTAALAKNIQYF
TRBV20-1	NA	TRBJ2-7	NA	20	TGCAGTGCTAGAGCAGGAAACTCTATGGCAGGGAACTTCGATCCCTACGAGCAGTACTTC	CSARAGNSMAGNFDPYEQYF
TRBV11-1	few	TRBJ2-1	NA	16	TGTGCCAGCAGAAAAACGCGGGGTAGCTCCTACAATGAGCAGTTCTTC	CASRKTRGSSYNEQFF
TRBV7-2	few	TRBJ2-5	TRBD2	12	TGTGCCAGCAGCTGGCGGGGGGAGACCCAGTACTTC	CASSWRGETQYF
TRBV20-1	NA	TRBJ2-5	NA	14	TGCAGTGCTAGTACGGGACTCCTCCAAGAGACCCAGTACTTC	CSASTGLLQETQYF
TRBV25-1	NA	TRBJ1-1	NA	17	TGTGCCAGCAGTGAATCTCCCCTAGGGGTAGGAGTATTTGAAGCTTTCTTT	CASSESPLGVGVFEAFF
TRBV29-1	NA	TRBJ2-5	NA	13	TGCAGCGCCGCGTTTGGGCCGGGTGAGACCCAGTACTTC	CSAAFGPGETQYF
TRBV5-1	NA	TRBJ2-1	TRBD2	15	TGCGCCAGCAGCATAGGACTAGCGGGGGACAATGAGCAGTTCTTC	CASSIGLAGDNEQFF
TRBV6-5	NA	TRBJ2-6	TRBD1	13	TGTGCCAGCAGAATGGACAGGACCAACGTCCTGACTTTC	CASRMDRTNVLTF
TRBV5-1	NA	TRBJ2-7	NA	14	TGCGCCAGCAGCCCATCCGGGATTAACTACGAGCAGTACTTC	CASSPSGINYEQYF
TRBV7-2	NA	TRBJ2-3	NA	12	TGTGCCAGCAGCTATATCACAGATACGCAGTATTTT	CASSYITDTQYF
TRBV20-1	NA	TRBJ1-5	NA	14	TGCAGTGCTACCGAACGGACGGGTCATCAGCCCCAGCATTTT	CSATERTGHQPQHF
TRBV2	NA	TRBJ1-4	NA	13	TGTGCCAGCAAAACGGAGGCGGTGGAAAAACTGTTTTTT	CASKTEAVEKLFF